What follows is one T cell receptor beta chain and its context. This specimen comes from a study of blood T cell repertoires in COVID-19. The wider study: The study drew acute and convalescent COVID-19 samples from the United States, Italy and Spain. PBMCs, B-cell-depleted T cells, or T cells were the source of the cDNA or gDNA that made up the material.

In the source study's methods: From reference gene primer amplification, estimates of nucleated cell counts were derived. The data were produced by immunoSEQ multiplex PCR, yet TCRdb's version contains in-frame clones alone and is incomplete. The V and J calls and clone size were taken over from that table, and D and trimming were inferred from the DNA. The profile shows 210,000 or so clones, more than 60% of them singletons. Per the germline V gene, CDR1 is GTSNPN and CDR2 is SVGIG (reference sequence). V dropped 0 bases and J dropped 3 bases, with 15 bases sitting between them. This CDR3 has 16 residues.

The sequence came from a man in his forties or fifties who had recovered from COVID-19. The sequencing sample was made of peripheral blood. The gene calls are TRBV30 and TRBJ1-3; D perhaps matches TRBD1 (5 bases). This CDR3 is CAWSVRRGTGGNTIYF. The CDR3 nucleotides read TGTGCCTGGAGTGTACGGCGGGGGACCGGTGGAAACACCATATATTTT.